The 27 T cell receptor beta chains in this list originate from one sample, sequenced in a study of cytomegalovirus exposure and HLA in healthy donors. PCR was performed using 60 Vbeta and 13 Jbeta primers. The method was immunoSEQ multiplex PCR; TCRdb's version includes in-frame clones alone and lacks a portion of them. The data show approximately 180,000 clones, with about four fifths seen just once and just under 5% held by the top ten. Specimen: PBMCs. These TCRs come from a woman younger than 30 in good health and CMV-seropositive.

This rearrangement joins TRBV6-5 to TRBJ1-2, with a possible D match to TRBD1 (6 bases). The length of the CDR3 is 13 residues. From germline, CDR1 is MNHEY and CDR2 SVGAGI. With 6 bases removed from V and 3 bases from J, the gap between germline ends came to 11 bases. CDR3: CASRMDSDYGYTF. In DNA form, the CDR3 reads TGTGCCAGCAGAATGGACAGCGACTATGGCTACACCTTC.

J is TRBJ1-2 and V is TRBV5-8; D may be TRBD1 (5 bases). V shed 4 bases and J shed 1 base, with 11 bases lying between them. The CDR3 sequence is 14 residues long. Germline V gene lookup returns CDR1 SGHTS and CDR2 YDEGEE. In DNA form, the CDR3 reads TGTGCCAGCAGCAGTAGACAGTATAACTATGGCTACACCTTC. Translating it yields CASSSRQYNYGYTF. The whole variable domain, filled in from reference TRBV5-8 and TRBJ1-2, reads EAGVTQSPTHLIKTRGQQATLRCSPISGHTSVYWYQQALGLGLQFLLWYDEGEERNRGNFPPRFSGRQFPNYSSELNVNALELEDSALYLCASSSRQYNYGYTFGSGTRLTVV.

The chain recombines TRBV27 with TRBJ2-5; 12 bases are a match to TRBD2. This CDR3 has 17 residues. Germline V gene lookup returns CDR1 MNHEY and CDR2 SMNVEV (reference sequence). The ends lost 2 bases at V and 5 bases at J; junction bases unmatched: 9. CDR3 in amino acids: CASSLPVLAGGRETQYF. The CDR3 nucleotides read TGTGCCAGCAGTTTACCCGTACTAGCGGGAGGACGCGAGACCCAGTACTTC.

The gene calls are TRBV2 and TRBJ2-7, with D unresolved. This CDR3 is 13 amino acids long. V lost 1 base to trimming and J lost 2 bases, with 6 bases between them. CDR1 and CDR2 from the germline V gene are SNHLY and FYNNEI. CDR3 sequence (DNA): TGTGCCAGCAGTGAAGGCAGGACCTACGAGCAGTACTTC. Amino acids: CASSEGRTYEQYF.

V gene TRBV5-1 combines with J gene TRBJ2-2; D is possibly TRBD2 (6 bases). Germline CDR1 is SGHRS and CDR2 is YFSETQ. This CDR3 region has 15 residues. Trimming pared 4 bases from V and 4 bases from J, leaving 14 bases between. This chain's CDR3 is CASSLLQLATGELFF. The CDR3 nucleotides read TGCGCCAGCAGCCTCCTACAACTAGCCACCGGGGAGCTGTTTTTT.

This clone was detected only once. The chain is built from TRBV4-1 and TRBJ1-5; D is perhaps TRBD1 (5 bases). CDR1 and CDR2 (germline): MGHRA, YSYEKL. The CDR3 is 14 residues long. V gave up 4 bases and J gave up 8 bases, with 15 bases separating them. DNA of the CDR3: TGCGCCAGCAGCCCGGGGACCTGGAGGGAGCCCCAGCATTTT. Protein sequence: CASSPGTWREPQHF.

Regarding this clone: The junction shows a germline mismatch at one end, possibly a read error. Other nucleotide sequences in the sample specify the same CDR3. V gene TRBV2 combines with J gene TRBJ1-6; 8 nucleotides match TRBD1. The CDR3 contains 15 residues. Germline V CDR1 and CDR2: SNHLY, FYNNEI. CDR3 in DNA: TGTGCCAGCACGACTCGACAGGGGTATAATTCCCCCCTCCACTTT. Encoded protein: CASTTRQGYNSPLHF.

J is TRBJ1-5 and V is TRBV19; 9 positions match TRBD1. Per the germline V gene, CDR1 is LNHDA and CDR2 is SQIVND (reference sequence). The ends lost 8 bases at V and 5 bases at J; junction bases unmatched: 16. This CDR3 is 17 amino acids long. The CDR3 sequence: CASPLAGTGKPDQPQHF. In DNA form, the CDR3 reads TGTGCCAGTCCATTAGCCGGGACAGGGAAACCGGATCAGCCCCAGCATTTT.

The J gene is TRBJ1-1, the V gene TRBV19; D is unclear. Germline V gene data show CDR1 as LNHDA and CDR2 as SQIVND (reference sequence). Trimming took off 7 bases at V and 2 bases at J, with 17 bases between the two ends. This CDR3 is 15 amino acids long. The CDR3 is CASTPMRGPNTEAFF. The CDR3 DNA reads TGTGCCAGTACCCCGATGAGAGGGCCAAACACTGAAGCTTTCTTT. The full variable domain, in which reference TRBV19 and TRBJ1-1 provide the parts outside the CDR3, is DGGITQSPKYLFRKEGQNVTLSCEQNLNHDAMYWYRQDPGQGLRLIYYSQIVNDFQKGDIAEGYSVSREKKESFPLTVTSAQKNPTAFYLCASTPMRGPNTEAFFGQGTRLTVV.

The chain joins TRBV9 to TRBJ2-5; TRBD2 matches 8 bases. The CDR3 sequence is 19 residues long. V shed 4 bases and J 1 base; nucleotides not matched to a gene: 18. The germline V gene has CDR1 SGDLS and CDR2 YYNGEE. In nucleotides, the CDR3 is TGTGCCAGCAGCACGGGGGGGACCGAAGTCACAAGCATCCAAGAGACCCAGTACTTC. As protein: CASSTGGTEVTSIQETQYF.

The chain's CDR3 is CASSQPSGGARDTQYF. CDR3 nucleotides: TGTGCCAGCAGCCAACCTAGCGGGGGAGCGCGAGATACGCAGTATTTT. The chain has TRBV5-6 and TRBJ2-3; 10 nucleotides match TRBD2. V lost 4 bases and J lost 5; bases outside the gene matches: 10. The CDR3 consists of 16 residues. Germline-derived CDR1 and CDR2 are SGHDT and YYEEEE. The full variable domain, its missing parts supplied by reference TRBV5-6 and TRBJ2-3, is DAGVTQSPTHLIKTRGQQVTLRCSPKSGHDTVSWYQQALGQGPQFIFQYYEEEERQRGNFPDRFSGHQFPNYSSELNVNALLLGDSALYLCASSQPSGGARDTQYFGPGTRLTVL.

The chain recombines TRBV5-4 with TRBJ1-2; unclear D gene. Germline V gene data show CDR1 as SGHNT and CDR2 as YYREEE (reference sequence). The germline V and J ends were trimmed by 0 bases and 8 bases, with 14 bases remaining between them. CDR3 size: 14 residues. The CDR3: CASSLDKLPRGYTF. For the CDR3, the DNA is TGTGCCAGCAGCTTGGACAAATTACCTAGGGGCTACACCTTC.

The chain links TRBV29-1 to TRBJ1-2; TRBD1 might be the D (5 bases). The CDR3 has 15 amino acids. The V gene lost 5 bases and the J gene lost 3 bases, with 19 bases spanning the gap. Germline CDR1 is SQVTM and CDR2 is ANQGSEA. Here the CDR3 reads CSVLEQRGSHYGYTF. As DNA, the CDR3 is TGCAGCGTTCTGGAGCAAAGGGGTTCCCACTATGGCTACACCTTC.

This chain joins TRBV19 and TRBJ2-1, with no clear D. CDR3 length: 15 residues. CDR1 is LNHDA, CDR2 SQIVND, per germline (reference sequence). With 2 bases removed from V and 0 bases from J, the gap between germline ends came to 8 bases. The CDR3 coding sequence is TGTGCCAGTAGTATACGTACGAGCTCCTACAATGAGCAGTTCTTC. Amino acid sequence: CASSIRTSSYNEQFF. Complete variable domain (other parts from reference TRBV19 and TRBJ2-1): DGGITQSPKYLFRKEGQNVTLSCEQNLNHDAMYWYRQDPGQGLRLIYYSQIVNDFQKGDIAEGYSVSREKKESFPLTVTSAQKNPTAFYLCASSIRTSSYNEQFFGPGTRLTVL.

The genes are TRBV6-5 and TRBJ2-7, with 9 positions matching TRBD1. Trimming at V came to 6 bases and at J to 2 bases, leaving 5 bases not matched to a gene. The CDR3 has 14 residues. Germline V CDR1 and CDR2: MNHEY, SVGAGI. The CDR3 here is CASSAGTGTYEQYF. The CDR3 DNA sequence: TGTGCCAGCAGCGCCGGGACAGGGACCTACGAGCAGTACTTC.

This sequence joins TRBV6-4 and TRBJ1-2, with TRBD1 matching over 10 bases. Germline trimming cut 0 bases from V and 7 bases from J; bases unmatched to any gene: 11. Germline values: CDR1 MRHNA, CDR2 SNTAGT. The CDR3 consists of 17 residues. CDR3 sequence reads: CASSDSRSGQGVVGYTF. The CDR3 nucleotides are TGTGCCAGCAGTGACTCGAGGTCCGGACAGGGGGTCGTTGGCTACACCTTC.

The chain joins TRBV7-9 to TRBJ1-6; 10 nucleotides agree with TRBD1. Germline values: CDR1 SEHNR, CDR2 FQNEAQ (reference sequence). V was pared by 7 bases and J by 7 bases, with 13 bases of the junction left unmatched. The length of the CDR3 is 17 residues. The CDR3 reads CASNRARDRGRNSPLHF. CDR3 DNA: TGTGCCAGCAACCGGGCTCGGGACAGGGGACGGAATTCACCCCTCCACTTT.

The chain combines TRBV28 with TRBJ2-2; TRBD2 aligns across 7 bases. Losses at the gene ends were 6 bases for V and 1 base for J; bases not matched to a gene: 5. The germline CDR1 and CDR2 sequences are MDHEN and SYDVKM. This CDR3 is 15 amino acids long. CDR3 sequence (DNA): TGTGCCAGCAGGCGTCGCGGGGGGAACACCGGGGAGCTGTTTTTT. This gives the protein CASRRRGGNTGELFF.

In nucleotides, the CDR3 is TGTGCCATCAGTGAGGTCCTTGTGGCAGGGGCCGGCTACACCTTC. This gives the protein CAISEVLVAGAGYTF. This chain joins TRBV10-3 and TRBJ1-2; D may be TRBD1 (6 bases). The ends were cut back, 2 bases at V and 8 bases at J, with 18 bases in the middle. Germline CDR1 reads ENHRY; CDR2 reads SYGVKD. This CDR3 comprises 15 residues.

The CDR3 loop is CASSPSVSGGQPLYNEQFF. The CDR3 DNA follows: TGCGCCAGCAGCCCCTCGGTTAGCGGGGGCCAACCTTTATACAATGAGCAGTTCTTC. This chain uses TRBV5-1 with TRBJ2-1; 9 bases align to TRBD2. This CDR3 has 19 amino acids. V was clipped by 4 bases and J by 4 bases; unmatched bases: 18. Per germline, CDR1 SGHRS and CDR2 YFSETQ.

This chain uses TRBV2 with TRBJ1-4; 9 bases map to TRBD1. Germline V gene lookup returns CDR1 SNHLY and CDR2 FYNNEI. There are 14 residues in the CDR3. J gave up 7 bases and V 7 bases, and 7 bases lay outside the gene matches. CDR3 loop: CASKRTGDAEKLFF. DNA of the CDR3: TGTGCCAGCAAGCGGACAGGGGACGCTGAAAAACTGTTTTTT.

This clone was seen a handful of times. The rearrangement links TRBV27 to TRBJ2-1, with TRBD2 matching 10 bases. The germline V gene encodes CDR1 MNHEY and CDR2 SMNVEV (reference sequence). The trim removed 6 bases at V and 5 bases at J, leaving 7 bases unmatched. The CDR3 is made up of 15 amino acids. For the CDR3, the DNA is TGTGCCAGCAGCCTATGGAGCGGGGGGGACAATGAGCAGTTCTTC. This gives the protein CASSLWSGGDNEQFF.

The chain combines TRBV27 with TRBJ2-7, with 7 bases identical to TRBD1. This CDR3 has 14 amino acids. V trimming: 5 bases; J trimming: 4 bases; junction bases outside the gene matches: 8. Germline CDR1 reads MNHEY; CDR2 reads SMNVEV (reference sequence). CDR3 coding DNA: TGTGCCAGCAGTCCTAAACCGGGACAGTACGAGCAGTACTTC. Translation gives CASSPKPGQYEQYF.

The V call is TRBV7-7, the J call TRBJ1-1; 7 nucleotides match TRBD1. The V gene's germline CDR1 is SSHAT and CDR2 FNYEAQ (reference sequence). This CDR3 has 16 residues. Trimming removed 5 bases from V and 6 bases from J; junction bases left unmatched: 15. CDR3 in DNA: TGTGCCAGCAGCCGAGGGGTCGACAGGGAGAGTCCTGAAGCTTTCTTT. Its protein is CASSRGVDRESPEAFF.

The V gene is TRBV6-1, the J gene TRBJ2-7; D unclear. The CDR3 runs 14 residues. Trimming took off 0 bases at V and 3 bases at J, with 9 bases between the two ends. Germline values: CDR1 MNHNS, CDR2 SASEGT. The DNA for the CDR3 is TGTGCCAGCAGTGAAGCACCCAGGCACTACGAGCAGTACTTC. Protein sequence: CASSEAPRHYEQYF.

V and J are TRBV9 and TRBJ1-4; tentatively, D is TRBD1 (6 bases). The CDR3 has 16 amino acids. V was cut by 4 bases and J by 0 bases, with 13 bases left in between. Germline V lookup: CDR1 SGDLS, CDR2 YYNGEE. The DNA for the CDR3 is TGTGCCAGCAGCACCCGAGGGGGAACAACTAATGAAAAACTGTTTTTT. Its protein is CASSTRGGTTNEKLFF.

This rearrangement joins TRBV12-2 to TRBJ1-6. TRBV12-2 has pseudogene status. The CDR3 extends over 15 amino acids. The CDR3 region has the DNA TGTGCAATCCGAGCGGGGGACTCCTATAATTCACCCCTCCACTTT. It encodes CAIRAGDSYNSPLHF.